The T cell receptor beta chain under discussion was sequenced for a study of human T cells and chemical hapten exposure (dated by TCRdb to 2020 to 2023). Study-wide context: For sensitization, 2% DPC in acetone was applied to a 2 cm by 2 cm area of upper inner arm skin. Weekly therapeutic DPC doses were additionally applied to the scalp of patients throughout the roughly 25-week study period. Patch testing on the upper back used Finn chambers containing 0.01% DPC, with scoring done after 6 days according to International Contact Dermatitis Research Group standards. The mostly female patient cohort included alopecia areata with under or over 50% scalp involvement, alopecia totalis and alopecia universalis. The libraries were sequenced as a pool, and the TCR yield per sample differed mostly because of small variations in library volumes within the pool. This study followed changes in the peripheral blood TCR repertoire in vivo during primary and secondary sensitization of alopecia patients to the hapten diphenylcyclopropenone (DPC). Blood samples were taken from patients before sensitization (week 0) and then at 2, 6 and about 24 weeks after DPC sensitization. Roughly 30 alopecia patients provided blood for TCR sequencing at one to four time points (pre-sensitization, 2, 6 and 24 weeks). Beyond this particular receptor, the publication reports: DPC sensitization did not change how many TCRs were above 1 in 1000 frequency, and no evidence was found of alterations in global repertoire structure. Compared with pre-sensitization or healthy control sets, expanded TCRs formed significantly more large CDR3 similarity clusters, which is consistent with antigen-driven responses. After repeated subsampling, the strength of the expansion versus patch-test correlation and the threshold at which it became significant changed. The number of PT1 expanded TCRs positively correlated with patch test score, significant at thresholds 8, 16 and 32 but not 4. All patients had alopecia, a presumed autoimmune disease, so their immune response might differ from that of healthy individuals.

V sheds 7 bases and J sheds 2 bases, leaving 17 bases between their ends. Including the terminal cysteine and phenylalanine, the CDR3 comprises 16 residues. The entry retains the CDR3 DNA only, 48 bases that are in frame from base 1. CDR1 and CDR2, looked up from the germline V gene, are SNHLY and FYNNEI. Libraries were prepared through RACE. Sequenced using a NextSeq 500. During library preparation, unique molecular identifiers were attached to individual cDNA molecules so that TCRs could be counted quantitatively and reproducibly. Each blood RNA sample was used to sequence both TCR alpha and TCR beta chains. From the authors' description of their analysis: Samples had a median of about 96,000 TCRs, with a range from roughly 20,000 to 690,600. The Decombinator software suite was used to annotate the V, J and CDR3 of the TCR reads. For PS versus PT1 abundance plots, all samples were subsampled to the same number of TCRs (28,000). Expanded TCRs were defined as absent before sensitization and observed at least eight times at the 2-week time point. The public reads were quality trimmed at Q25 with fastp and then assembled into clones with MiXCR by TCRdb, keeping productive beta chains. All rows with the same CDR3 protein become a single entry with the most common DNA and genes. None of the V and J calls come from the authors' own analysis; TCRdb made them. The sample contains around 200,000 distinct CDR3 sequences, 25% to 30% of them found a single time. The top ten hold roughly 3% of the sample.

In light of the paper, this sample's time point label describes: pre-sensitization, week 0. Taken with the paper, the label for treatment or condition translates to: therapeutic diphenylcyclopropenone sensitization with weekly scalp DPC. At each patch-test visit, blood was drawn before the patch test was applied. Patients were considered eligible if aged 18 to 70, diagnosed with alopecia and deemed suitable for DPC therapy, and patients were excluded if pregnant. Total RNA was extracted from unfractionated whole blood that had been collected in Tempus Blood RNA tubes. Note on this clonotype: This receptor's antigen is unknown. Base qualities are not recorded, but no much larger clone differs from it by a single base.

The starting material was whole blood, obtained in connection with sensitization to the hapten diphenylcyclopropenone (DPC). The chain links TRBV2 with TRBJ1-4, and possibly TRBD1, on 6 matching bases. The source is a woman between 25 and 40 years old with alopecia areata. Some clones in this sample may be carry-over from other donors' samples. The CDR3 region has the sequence CASKRDTGYTNEKLFF. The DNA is TGTGCCAGCAAGAGGGATACAGGGTATACTAATGAAAAACTGTTTTTT.